The following is a TCR beta chain sequence with its context. These data originate in a study of blood T cell repertoires in COVID-19. The authors' processing: Amplification of reference gene primers was used by the study to estimate nucleated cell counts. The repertoire was sequenced with immunoSEQ multiplex PCR; TCRdb's copy has only in-frame clones and lacks some. V and J calls and clone size follow that table, whereas D and trimming were derived from the DNA. Altogether some 44,000 clones are present, about 88% being singletons, with the ten largest covering 2% to 2.5%. V shed 1 base, J shed 8 bases, and the junction held 10 bases outside the gene matches. This CDR3 comprises 15 residues. Germline V gives CDR1 LNHDA, CDR2 SQIVND (reference sequence).

The rearrangement uses TRBV19 and TRBJ1-2; 7 nucleotides align to TRBD1. Sequenced sample: peripheral blood. The origin of this receptor is a human donor in a cohort sampled during active COVID-19. The CDR3 DNA follows: TGTGCCAGTAGTATAGGATGGGGGACAGAAGGAGGCTACACCTTC. This codes for CASSIGWGTEGGYTF.